The sequence of this T cell receptor (beta chain) was determined in a study of cytomegalovirus exposure and HLA in healthy donors. Study details: The early release's HLA-typed donors yielded roughly 85 million unique TCRs. Genotyping of about 400 donors showed that about 84% belonged to the Caucasian-associated ancestry cluster. Study-level points and caveats: What TCR beta sequences reportedly achieved was accurate prediction of HLA-A and HLA-B alleles in most subjects. For TCR beta chains, V- and J-gene trimming was later linked to a missense DCLRE1C variant.

The PCR used 60 Vbeta and 13 Jbeta primers. Method: immunoSEQ multiplex PCR; TCRdb's copy keeps in-frame clones and lacks some. The data contain 100,000 or so clones, more than 70% of them singletons. To note about this clone: Its specificity is unknown.

This CDR3 has 16 residues. V lost 0 bases, J lost 3 bases, and 4 bases stayed unmatched. In germline, CDR1 is MNHNS, CDR2 SASEGT. The TCR comes from a man younger than 45 in good health and CMV-seronegative. Sequencing was performed on PBMCs. The V gene is TRBV6-1, the J gene TRBJ2-3; TRBD2 matches at 9 bases. CDR3 residues: CASSEAAGGGTDTQYF. As DNA, the CDR3 is TGTGCCAGCAGTGAAGCGGCGGGAGGGGGGACAGATACGCAGTATTTT.